What follows is one T cell receptor (beta chain) and its context. The length of the CDR3 is 13 residues. These data originate in a study of T cells expressing NK-cell markers. From the 5' RACE reads, TCRdb lists one entry per CDR3 protein and no DNA. This table lists 25,000 to 35,000 distinct CDR3 sequences. The rearrangement joins TRBV12-3 or TRBV12-4 to TRBJ2-1. The sample taken for sequencing was blood T cells: a sorted CD56 or NKG2C T cell subset, CD4+ or CD8+ T cells, or bulk PBMC T cells (not recorded which). This TCR was recovered from a woman between 18 and 75 years old in good health. CDR3 amino acids: CASRVLPQDEQFF.